One sample yielded the 26 T cell receptor beta chains listed below, sequenced in a study of blood T cell repertoires in COVID-19. TCRdb's copy holds only in-frame clones and misses some; the assay was immunoSEQ multiplex PCR. The data hold about 440,000 clones, with 80% to 95% observed a single time. Sequencing input: PBMCs or T cells enriched from blood (not recorded which). These receptors were obtained from a man in his late teens or twenties who had recovered from COVID-19.

The chain recombines TRBV18 with TRBJ2-2; 12 bases map to TRBD2. Germline CDR1 reads KGHSH; CDR2 reads LQKENI. This CDR3 is 16 amino acids long. Trimming cost V 3 bases and J 6 bases; bases outside gene matches: 5. Here the CDR3 DNA reads TGTGCCAGCTCACCTCAGACTAGCGGGAGCCCCGGGGAGCTGTTTTTT. It translates to CASSPQTSGSPGELFF.

The chain carries TRBV6-5 and TRBJ1-2; TRBD1 matches 8 bases. Germline-derived CDR1 and CDR2 are MNHEY and SVGAGI. Trimming took 8 bases from V and 7 from J; bases not matched to a gene: 12. The CDR3 is made up of 14 amino acids. The CDR3 loop is CASSRDRSGLGYTF. CDR3 DNA sequence: TGTGCCAGCTCCCGGGACAGGTCCGGCCTTGGCTACACCTTC.

The CDR3 spells CASSLALGLTGNTIYF. The CDR3 region has the DNA TGTGCCAGCAGCTTAGCGCTGGGCTTGACTGGAAACACCATATATTTT. J is TRBJ1-3 and V is TRBV7-2; no clear D gene. The germline V gene has CDR1 SGHTA and CDR2 FQGNSA. The CDR3 totals 16 residues. V lost 0 bases, J lost 2 bases, and 11 bases lay in between.

The chain's CDR3 is CASSEGRDSINEKLFF. The CDR3, as DNA: TGTGCCAGCAGTGAAGGAAGGGACAGTATTAATGAAAAACTGTTTTTT. The rearrangement joins TRBV25-1 to TRBJ1-4; 7 nucleotides agree with TRBD1. The CDR3 spans 16 residues. Trimming removed 2 bases from V and 4 bases from J; junction bases left unmatched: 7. Per germline, CDR1 MGHDK and CDR2 SYGVNS. Combining the CDR3 with reference TRBV25-1 and TRBJ1-4 gives the whole variable domain EADIYQTPRYLVIGTGKKITLECSQTMGHDKMYWYQQDPGMELHLIHYSYGVNSTEKGDLSSESTVSRIRTEHFPLTLESARPSHTSQYLCASSEGRDSINEKLFFGSGTQLSVL.

The genes are TRBV28 and TRBJ2-1, with TRBD1 matching 7 bases. CDR1 is MDHEN, CDR2 SYDVKM, per germline. CDR3 size: 15 residues. Losses at the gene ends were 6 bases for V and 3 bases for J; bases not matched to a gene: 8. CDR3 protein: CASSTWDSFYNEQFF. CDR3 DNA: TGTGCCAGCAGCACCTGGGACAGCTTCTACAATGAGCAGTTCTTC. The variable domain in full, with the rest retrieved from reference TRBV28 and TRBJ2-1, is DVKVTQSSRYLVKRTGEKVFLECVQDMDHENMFWYRQDPGLGLRLIYFSYDVKMKEKGDIPEGYSVSREKKERFSLILESASTNQTSMYLCASSTWDSFYNEQFFGPGTRLTVL.

The chain carries TRBV29-1 and TRBJ1-4, with D perhaps TRBD1 (5 bases). Germline V CDR1 and CDR2: SQVTM, ANQGSEA. V was cut by 4 bases and J by 0 bases, with 9 bases left in between. The CDR3 runs 14 residues. For the CDR3, the DNA is TGCAGCGTTGGGGGGGTAGCAACTAATGAAAAACTGTTTTTT. Its protein product is CSVGGVATNEKLFF.

The chain joins TRBV10-3 to TRBJ2-3; 8 positions agree with TRBD1. With V trimmed by 0 bases and J by 1 base, 3 bases remained unmatched. CDR1 is ENHRY and CDR2 is SYGVKD in the germline V gene. This CDR3 has 16 residues. The DNA for the CDR3 is TGTGCCATCAGTGAGTCCCAGGGGGCCCGCACAGATACGCAGTATTTT. It codes for CAISESQGARTDTQYF.

The genes are TRBV6-5 and TRBJ2-2; 12 bases line up with TRBD1. The CDR3 has 15 residues. CDR1 is MNHEY and CDR2 is SVGAGI in the germline V gene. Trimming removed 6 bases from V and 7 bases from J; junction bases left unmatched: 6. CDR3 amino acids: CASRGQGAGFGELFF. The CDR3 bases are TGTGCCAGCAGGGGACAGGGGGCGGGATTCGGGGAGCTGTTTTTT.

The V gene is TRBV11-2, the J gene TRBJ2-7; possible D gene TRBD1, 5 bases. In germline, CDR1 is SGHAT, CDR2 FQNNGV. Trimming shortened V by 1 base and J by 2 bases, and 9 bases separated the two germline ends. The CDR3 totals 14 residues. The CDR3 sequence is CASSLGGPTYEQYF. DNA for the CDR3: TGTGCCAGCAGCTTAGGGGGCCCTACCTACGAGCAGTACTTC.

The V and J genes are TRBV30 and TRBJ1-2; D is undetermined. The V end was cut by 4 bases, the J end by 7 bases, with 16 bases between. The germline gives CDR1 GTSNPN, CDR2 SVGIG (reference sequence). The CDR3 totals 13 residues. As DNA, the CDR3 is TGTGCCTGGATTTCTCGGCAAGCGGGTGGCTACACCTTC. Protein: CAWISRQAGGYTF.

The rearrangement uses TRBV9 and TRBJ2-3, with D tentatively TRBD1 (6 bases). V was trimmed by 3 bases and J by 7 bases, leaving 9 bases between them. The CDR3 is 12 amino acids. Germline lookup yields CDR1 SGDLS and CDR2 YYNGEE. The CDR3 sequence is CASSGDIHTQYF. CDR3 coding DNA: TGTGCCAGCAGCGGGGACATTCATACGCAGTATTTT. Filled out from reference TRBV9 and TRBJ2-3, the complete variable domain reads DSGVTQTPKHLITATGQRVTLRCSPRSGDLSVYWYQQSLDQGLQFLIQYYNGEERAKGNILERFSAQQFPDLHSELNLSSLELGDSALYFCASSGDIHTQYFGPGTRLTVL.

This sequence joins TRBV5-1 and TRBJ2-7, with 8 bases fitting TRBD1. From germline, CDR1 is SGHRS and CDR2 YFSETQ. The CDR3 extends over 14 amino acids. After removal of 2 bases from V and 4 bases from J, the junction contained 5 bases not matched to a gene. The CDR3 sequence: CASSFGQGLYEQYF. CDR3 sequence (DNA): TGCGCCAGCAGCTTTGGACAGGGTTTATACGAGCAGTACTTC.

The gene calls are TRBV25-1 and TRBJ2-7; tentative D call: TRBD2 (5 bases). This CDR3 region has 13 residues. Between the trimmed V and J ends, which lost 2 bases and 4 bases, there was a span of 9 bases. Per germline, CDR1 MGHDK and CDR2 SYGVNS. The CDR3 loop reads CASSESGLYEQYF. The CDR3 DNA is TGTGCCAGCAGTGAAAGCGGACTGTACGAGCAGTACTTC.

The chain joins TRBV28 to TRBJ2-7; tentatively, D is TRBD2 (6 bases). This CDR3 comprises 14 residues. Germline V CDR1 and CDR2: MDHEN, SYDVKM. Trimming left V 5 bases short and J 2 bases short, with 13 bases between. The CDR3 nucleotides read TGTGCCAGCAGTGTGGGGGGAGACACCTACGAGCAGTACTTC. Amino acid sequence: CASSVGGDTYEQYF. Full variable domain (rest looked up from reference TRBV28 and TRBJ2-7): DVKVTQSSRYLVKRTGEKVFLECVQDMDHENMFWYRQDPGLGLRLIYFSYDVKMKEKGDIPEGYSVSREKKERFSLILESASTNQTSMYLCASSVGGDTYEQYFGPGTRLTVT.

The chain is built from TRBV28 and TRBJ1-1, with D possibly TRBD1 on 6 matching bases. CDR3 length: 15 residues. CDR1 is MDHEN, CDR2 SYDVKM, per germline. Trimming left V 3 bases short and J 2 bases short, with 13 bases between. The CDR3 loop reads CASSFWLGANTEAFF. CDR3 bases: TGTGCCAGCAGTTTTTGGTTGGGGGCTAACACTGAAGCTTTCTTT.

This rearrangement joins TRBV19 to TRBJ2-3, with 8 bases aligning to TRBD1. Per the germline V gene, CDR1 is LNHDA and CDR2 is SQIVND (reference sequence). V dropped 6 bases and J dropped 4; count of bases not matched to a gene: 9. The CDR3 consists of 15 residues. In nucleotides, the CDR3 is TGTGCCAGTAGCTCAGGACAGGGCAGGGCAGATACGCAGTATTTT. Its protein product is CASSSGQGRADTQYF.

CDR3: CASSLRTGTNEKLFF. The CDR3, as DNA: TGTGCCAGCAGCTTGAGGACAGGGACTAATGAAAAACTGTTTTTT. The V and J genes are TRBV5-4 and TRBJ1-4; 8 bases agree with TRBD1. Germline V CDR1 and CDR2: SGHNT, YYREEE (reference sequence). After removal of 1 base from V and 2 bases from J, the junction contained 1 base not matched to a gene. The CDR3 is 15 residues long. The full variable domain, its missing parts supplied by reference TRBV5-4 and TRBJ1-4, is ETGVTQSPTHLIKTRGQQVTLRCSSQSGHNTVSWYQQALGQGPQFIFQYYREEENGRGNFPPRFSGLQFPNYSSELNVNALELDDSALYLCASSLRTGTNEKLFFGSGTQLSVL.

The rearrangement joins TRBV4-1 to TRBJ1-5; tentative D call: TRBD1 (5 bases). Trimming cost V 4 bases and J 1 base, with 14 bases left between them. The CDR3 has 16 residues. In germline, CDR1 is MGHRA, CDR2 YSYEKL. Here the CDR3 reads CASSPLNTGSNQPQHF. Written as DNA, the CDR3 is TGCGCCAGCAGCCCTTTAAATACAGGCAGCAATCAGCCCCAGCATTTT.

V usage is TRBV7-3 and J usage is TRBJ1-1; D unresolved. The CDR3 is 14 amino acids. Trimming took 5 bases from V and 1 from J, leaving 11 bases between them. CDR1 SGHTA and CDR2 FQGTGA come from the germline V gene. CDR3 DNA sequence: TGTGCCAGCAGCCGATCGGGGTCGAACACTGAAGCTTTCTTT. This translates into CASSRSGSNTEAFF.

This clone has a single count. The genes are TRBV4-1 and TRBJ2-2, with 10 bases identical to TRBD1. CDR3 length: 17 amino acids. Trimming took 2 bases from V and 6 from J; bases not matched to a gene: 9. Germline CDR1 is MGHRA and CDR2 is YSYEKL. This CDR3 is CASSQPTGGVIAGELFF. The CDR3 bases are TGCGCCAGCAGCCAACCGACAGGGGGCGTTATCGCCGGGGAGCTGTTTTTT.

V and J are TRBV11-2 and TRBJ2-3; 9 bases are shared with TRBD1. The CDR3 length is 14 residues. V dropped 6 bases and J dropped 3; count of bases not matched to a gene: 4. Germline V lookup: CDR1 SGHAT, CDR2 FQNNGV. Here the CDR3 reads CASSLQGATDTQYF. CDR3 DNA: TGTGCCAGCAGTTTACAGGGGGCTACAGATACGCAGTATTTT.

CDR3 sequence (DNA): TGTGCCAGCAGTTCAGCGAACTACGAGCAGTACTTC. Its translation: CASSSANYEQYF. The V gene is TRBV6-5, the J gene TRBJ2-7; D is undetermined. Germline lookup yields CDR1 MNHEY and CDR2 SVGAGI. Trimming removed 4 bases from V and 3 bases from J, with 7 bases in between. The CDR3 contains 12 residues.

The chain combines TRBV3-1 (or the pseudogene TRBV3-2) with TRBJ1-5, with D perhaps matching TRBD1 (6 bases). This CDR3 contains 14 residues. Germline CDR1 reads LGHDT; CDR2 reads YNNKEL (reference sequence). The V end was cut by 6 bases, the J end by 2 bases, with 11 bases between. Here the CDR3 DNA reads TGTGCCAGCAGTCCGGACAGCGGCAATCAGCCCCAGCATTTT. Amino acid sequence: CASSPDSGNQPQHF.

The V call is TRBV5-6, the J call TRBJ1-2; 12 nucleotides line up with TRBD1. The CDR3 length is 17 residues. The ends lost 4 bases at V and 4 bases at J; junction bases unmatched: 11. Per germline, CDR1 SGHDT and CDR2 YYEEEE. The CDR3 protein is CASSPRDRGREGYGYTF. In DNA form, the CDR3 reads TGTGCCAGCAGCCCGAGGGACAGGGGGCGCGAGGGCTATGGCTACACCTTC.

CDR3 amino acids: CASSMFLSSYNEQFF. The DNA for the CDR3 is TGTGCCAGTAGTATGTTTCTTAGCTCCTACAATGAGCAGTTCTTC. The chain combines TRBV19 with TRBJ2-1, with D hard to call. The CDR3 is 15 residues long. Trimming shortened V by 3 bases and J by 0 bases, and 9 bases separated the two germline ends. Germline loops: CDR1 LNHDA, CDR2 SQIVND (reference sequence).

V gene TRBV5-1 combines with J gene TRBJ2-3, with TRBD2 identical over 10 bases. V lost 5 bases and J lost 5; bases outside the gene matches: 8. The CDR3 has 15 amino acids. The germline CDR1 and CDR2 sequences are SGHRS and YFSETQ. The CDR3 DNA is TGCGCCAGCAGTAGGTTAGCGGGAGGCAAAGATACGCAGTATTTT. As protein: CASSRLAGGKDTQYF.